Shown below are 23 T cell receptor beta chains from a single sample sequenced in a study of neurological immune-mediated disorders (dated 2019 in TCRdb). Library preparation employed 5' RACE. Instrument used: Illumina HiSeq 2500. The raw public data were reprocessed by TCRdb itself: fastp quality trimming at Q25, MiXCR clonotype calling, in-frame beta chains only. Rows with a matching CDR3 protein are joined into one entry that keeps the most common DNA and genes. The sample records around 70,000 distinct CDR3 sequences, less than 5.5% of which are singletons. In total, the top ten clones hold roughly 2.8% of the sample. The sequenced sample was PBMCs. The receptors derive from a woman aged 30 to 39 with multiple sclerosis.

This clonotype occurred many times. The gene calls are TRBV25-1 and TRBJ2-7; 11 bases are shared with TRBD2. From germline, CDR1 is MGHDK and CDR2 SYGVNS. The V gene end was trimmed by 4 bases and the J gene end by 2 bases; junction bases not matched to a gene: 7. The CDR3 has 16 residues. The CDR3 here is CASSGFLAGGPYEQYF. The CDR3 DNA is TGTGCCAGCAGTGGGTTCCTAGCGGGGGGACCCTACGAGCAGTACTTC.

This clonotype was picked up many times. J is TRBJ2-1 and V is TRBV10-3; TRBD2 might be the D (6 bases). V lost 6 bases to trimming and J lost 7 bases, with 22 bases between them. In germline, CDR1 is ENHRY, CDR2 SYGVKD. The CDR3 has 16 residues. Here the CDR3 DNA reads TGTGCCATCAGAGACGAGACTAGTGGACGGGTAAATGAGCAGTTCTTC. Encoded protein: CAIRDETSGRVNEQFF.

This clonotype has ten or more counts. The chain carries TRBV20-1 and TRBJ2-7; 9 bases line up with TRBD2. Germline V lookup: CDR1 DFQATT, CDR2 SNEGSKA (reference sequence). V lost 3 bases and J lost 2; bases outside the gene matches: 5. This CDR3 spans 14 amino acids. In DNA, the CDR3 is TGCAGTGCTAGTGGTAGCGGGGGCCCCTACGAGCAGTACTTC. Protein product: CSASGSGGPYEQYF.

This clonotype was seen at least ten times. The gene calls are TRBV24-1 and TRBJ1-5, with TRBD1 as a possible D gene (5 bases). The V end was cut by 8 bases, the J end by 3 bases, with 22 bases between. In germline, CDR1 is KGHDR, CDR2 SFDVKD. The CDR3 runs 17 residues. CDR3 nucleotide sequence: TGTGCCACCACCAACACCTGGGGCCAGGGACTCAATCAGCCCCAGCATTTT. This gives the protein CATTNTWGQGLNQPQHF.

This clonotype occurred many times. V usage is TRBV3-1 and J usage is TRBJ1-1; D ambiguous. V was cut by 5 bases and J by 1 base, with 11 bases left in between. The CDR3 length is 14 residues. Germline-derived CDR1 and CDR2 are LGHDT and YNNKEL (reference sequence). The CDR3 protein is CASSRAWSNTEAFF. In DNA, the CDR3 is TGTGCCAGCAGCAGGGCTTGGTCGAACACTGAAGCTTTCTTT.

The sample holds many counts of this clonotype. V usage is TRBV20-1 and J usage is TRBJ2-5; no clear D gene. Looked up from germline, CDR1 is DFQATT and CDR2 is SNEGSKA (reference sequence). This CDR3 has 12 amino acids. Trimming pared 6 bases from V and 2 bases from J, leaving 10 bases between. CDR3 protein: CSAPADQETQYF. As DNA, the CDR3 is TGCAGTGCCCCTGCAGATCAAGAGACCCAGTACTTC.

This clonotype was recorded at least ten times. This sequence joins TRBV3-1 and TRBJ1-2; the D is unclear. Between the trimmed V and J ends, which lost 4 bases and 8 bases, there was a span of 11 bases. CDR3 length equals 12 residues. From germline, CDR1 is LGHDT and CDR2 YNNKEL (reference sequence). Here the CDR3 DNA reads TGTGCCAGCAGCCCTGGGCAGCGCGGCTACACCTTC. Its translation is CASSPGQRGYTF.

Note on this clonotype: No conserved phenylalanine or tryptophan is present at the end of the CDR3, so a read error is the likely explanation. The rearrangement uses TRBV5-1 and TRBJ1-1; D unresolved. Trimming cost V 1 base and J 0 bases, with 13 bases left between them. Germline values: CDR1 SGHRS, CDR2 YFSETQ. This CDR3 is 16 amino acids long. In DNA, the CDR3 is TGCGCCAGCAGCTTGAATTCGGCCAGAGTGAACACTGAAGCTTTCATT. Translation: CASSLNSARVNTEAFI.

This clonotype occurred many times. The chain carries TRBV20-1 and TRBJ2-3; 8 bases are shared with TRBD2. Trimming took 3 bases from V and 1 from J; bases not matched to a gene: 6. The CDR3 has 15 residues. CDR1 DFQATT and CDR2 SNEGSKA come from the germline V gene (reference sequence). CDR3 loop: CSARVAGLRTDTQYF. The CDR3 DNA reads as TGCAGTGCTAGGGTAGCGGGGCTCCGCACAGATACGCAGTATTTT.

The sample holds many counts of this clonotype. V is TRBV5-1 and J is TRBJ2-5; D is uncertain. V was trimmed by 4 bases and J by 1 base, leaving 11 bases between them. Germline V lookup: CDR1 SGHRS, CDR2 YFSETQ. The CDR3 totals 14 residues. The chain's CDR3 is CASSPNAPQETQYF. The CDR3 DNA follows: TGCGCCAGCAGCCCCAACGCTCCCCAAGAGACCCAGTACTTC.

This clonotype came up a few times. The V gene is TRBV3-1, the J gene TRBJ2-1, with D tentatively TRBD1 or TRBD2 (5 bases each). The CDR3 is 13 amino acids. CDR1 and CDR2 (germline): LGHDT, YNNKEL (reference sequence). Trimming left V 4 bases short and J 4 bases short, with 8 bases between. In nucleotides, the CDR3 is TGTGCCAGCAGCCCGGGACCGTACAATGAGCAGTTCTTC. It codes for CASSPGPYNEQFF.

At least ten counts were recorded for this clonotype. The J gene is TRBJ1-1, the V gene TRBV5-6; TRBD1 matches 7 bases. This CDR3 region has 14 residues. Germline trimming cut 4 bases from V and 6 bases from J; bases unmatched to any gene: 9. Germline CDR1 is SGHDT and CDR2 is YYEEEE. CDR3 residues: CASSVGDSTSEAFF. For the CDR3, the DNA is TGTGCCAGCAGCGTCGGGGACAGCACATCTGAAGCTTTCTTT.

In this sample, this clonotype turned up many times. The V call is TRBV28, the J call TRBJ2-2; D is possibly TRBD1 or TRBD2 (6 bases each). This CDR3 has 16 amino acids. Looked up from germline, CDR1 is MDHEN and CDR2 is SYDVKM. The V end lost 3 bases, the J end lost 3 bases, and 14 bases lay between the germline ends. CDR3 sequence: CASSLMGGADTGELFF. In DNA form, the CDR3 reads TGTGCCAGCAGTTTGATGGGGGGCGCGGACACCGGGGAGCTGTTTTTT. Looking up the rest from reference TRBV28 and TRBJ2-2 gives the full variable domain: DVKVTQSSRYLVKRTGEKVFLECVQDMDHENMFWYRQDPGLGLRLIYFSYDVKMKEKGDIPEGYSVSREKKERFSLILESASTNQTSMYLCASSLMGGADTGELFFGEGSRLTVL.

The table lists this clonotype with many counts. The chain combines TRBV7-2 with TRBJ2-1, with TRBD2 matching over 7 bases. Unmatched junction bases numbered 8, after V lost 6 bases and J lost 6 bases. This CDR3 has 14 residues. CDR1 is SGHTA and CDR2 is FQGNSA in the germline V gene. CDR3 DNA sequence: TGTGCCAGCAGGTCCCGTAGCGGGTTCAATGAGCAGTTCTTC. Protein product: CASRSRSGFNEQFF.

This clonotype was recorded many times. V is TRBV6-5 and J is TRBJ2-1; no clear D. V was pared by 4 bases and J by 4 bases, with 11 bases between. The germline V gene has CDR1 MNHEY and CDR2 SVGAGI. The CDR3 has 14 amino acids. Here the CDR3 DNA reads TGTGCCAGCAGTTCCGATAGGTCTTACAATGAGCAGTTCTTC. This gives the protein CASSSDRSYNEQFF.

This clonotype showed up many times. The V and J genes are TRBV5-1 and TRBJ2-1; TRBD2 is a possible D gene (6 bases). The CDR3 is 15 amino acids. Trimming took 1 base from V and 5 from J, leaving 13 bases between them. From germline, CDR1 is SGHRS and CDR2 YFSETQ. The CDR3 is CASSLWGEPHNEQFF. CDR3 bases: TGCGCCAGCAGCTTGTGGGGGGAGCCTCACAATGAGCAGTTCTTC.

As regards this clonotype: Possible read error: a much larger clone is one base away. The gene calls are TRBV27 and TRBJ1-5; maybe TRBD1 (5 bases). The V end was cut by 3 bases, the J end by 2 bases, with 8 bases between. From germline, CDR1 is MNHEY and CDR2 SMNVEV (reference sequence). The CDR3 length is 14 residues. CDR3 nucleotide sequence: TGTGCCAGCAGTTTGGTGACAGGCAATCAGCCCCAGCATTTT. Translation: CASSLVTGNQPQHF.

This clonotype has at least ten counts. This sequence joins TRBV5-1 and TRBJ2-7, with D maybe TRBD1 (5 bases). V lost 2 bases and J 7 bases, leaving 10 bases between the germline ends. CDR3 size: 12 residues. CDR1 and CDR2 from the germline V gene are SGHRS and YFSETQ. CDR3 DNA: TGCGCCAGCAGCTTCGACAGCATAGAGCAGTACTTC. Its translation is CASSFDSIEQYF.

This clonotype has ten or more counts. CDR3 sequence reads: CASSLGGTGAGEQYF. In DNA form, the CDR3 reads TGTGCCAGCAGTTTAGGCGGGACAGGGGCAGGGGAGCAGTACTTC. The chain links TRBV27 to TRBJ2-7; 10 nucleotides match TRBD1. CDR3 length: 15 amino acids. The ends lost 2 bases at V and 7 bases at J; junction bases unmatched: 8. Germline V lookup: CDR1 MNHEY, CDR2 SMNVEV (reference sequence).

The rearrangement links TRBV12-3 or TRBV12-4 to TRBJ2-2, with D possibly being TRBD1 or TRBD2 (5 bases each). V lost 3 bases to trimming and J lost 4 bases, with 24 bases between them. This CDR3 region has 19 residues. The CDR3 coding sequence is TGTGCCAGCAGTTTCCGCTACGGGACCTCCTTAGGGCCCACCGGGGAGCTGTTTTTT. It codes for CASSFRYGTSLGPTGELFF.

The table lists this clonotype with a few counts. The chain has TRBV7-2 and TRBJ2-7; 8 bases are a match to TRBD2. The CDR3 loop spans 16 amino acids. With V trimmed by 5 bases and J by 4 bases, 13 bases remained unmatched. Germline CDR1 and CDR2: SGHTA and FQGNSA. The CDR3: CASSPNRYSGGYEQYF. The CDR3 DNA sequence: TGTGCCAGCAGCCCCAATCGGTACAGCGGGGGATACGAGCAGTACTTC.

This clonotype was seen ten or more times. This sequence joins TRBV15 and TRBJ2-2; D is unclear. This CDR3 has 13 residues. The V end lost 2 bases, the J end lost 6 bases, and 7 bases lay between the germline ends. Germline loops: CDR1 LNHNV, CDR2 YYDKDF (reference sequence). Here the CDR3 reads CATSRPDSGELFF. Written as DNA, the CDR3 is TGTGCCACCAGCAGACCGGATTCCGGGGAGCTGTTTTTT.

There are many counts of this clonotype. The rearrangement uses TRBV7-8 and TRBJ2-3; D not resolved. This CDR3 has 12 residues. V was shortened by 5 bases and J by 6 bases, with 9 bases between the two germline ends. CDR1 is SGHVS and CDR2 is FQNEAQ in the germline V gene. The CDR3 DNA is TGTGCCAGCAGCCAGGCTAGGGATACGCAGTATTTT. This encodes CASSQARDTQYF.